This paragraph reports one T cell receptor (beta chain). Its antigen is unidentified. The assay was immunoSEQ multiplex PCR, and TCRdb's table has in-frame clones only and misses some. This repertoire shows roughly 67,000 clones, 70% to 90% found once; its top ten account for 25% to 35%. The CDR3 consists of 16 residues. After removal of 3 bases from V and 3 bases from J, the junction contained 12 bases not matched to a gene. Germline V gene sequence: CDR1 SGHNT, CDR2 YYREEE (reference sequence). These data belong to a study of T cell responses to AZD1222 COVID-19 vaccine. Findings of the study overall: Per reports, nearly half of all spike-specific TCRs target regions that are unmutated in variants. Mapped onto spike, vaccine-associated CD4 TCRs spanned it and were dominant at 160-218 and 743-854. Females made up more of the donors, who were largely white British, and clonal diversity may have come out too low. Rises in breadth and depth of Spike-specific TCRs came after two AZD1222 doses.

The chain employs TRBV5-4 and TRBJ2-7; 7 bases match TRBD2. Sequenced material: peripheral blood, taken 28 days after the second AZD1222 dose. This clonotype was sampled from an adult who received the AZD1222 COVID-19 vaccine. The CDR3 reads CASSSGGTTKNYEQYF. CDR3 bases: TGTGCCAGCAGCTCTGGCGGGACTACCAAAAACTACGAGCAGTACTTC. Filled out from reference TRBV5-4 and TRBJ2-7, the complete variable domain reads ETGVTQSPTHLIKTRGQQVTLRCSSQSGHNTVSWYQQALGQGPQFIFQYYREEENGRGNFPPRFSGLQFPNYSSELNVNALELDDSALYLCASSSGGTTKNYEQYFGPGTRLTVT.